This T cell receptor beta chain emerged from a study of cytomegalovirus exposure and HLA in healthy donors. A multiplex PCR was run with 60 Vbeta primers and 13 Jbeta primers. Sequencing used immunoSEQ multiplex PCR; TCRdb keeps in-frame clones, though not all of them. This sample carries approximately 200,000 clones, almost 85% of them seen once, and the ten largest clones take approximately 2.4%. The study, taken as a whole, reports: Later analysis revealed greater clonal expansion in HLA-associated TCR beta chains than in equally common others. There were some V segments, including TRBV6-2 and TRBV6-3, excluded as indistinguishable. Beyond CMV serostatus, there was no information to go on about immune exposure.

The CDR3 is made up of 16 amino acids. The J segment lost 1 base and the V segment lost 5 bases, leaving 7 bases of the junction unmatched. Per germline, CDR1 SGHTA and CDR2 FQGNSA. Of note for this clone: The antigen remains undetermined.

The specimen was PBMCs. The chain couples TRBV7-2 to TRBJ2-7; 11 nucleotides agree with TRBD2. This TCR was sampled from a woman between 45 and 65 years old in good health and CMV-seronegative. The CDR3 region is CASSPRLAGISYEQYF. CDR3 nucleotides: TGTGCCAGCAGCCCAAGACTAGCGGGAATATCCTACGAGCAGTACTTC.